Shown below are 13 T cell receptor beta chains from a single sample sequenced in a study of T cell repertoires in cytomegalovirus infection (dated by TCRdb to about 2019). The sequencer listed for this sample is Illumina HiSeq 1500. TCRdb's own reprocessing of the public reads used fastp at Q25 and MiXCR and kept productive beta chains. When rows share a CDR3 protein, they turn into one entry using the most common DNA and genes. Counted in this sample were around 500,000 distinct CDR3 sequences; about 39% of them appeared once. The biggest ten clones account for 40% to 50% of the sample. According to the study, the label for this sample's treatment or condition signals: in vitro stimulation with specific CMV peptide epitopes to enrich CMV-specific T cells. No antigen has been assigned to these receptors. The starting material was cultured PBMCs, obtained from culture after CMV antigen stimulation. These receptors came from a human donor in good health (CMV status not recorded). Some clones in this sample may be carry-over from other donors' samples.

The rearrangement uses TRBV7-2 and TRBJ2-1, with D tentatively TRBD2 (5 bases). The germline CDR1 and CDR2 sequences are SGHTA and FQGNSA. The CDR3 totals 13 residues. Trimming removed 5 bases at V and 8 bases at J, with 13 bases between. CDR3 region: CASSLLGVDEQFF. As DNA, the CDR3 is TGTGCCAGCAGCCTACTCGGGGTGGATGAGCAGTTCTTC.

V gene TRBV29-1 combines with J gene TRBJ2-2; D gene uncertain. Trimming cost V 4 bases and J 1 base, with 1 base left between them. Germline V gene sequence: CDR1 SQVTM, CDR2 ANQGSEA. The CDR3 loop spans 11 amino acids. In DNA form, the CDR3 reads TGCAGCGTTGTGAACACCGGGGAGCTGTTTTTT. Translated, it gives CSVVNTGELFF.

This clonotype appeared a few times. J is TRBJ2-7 and V is TRBV6-1; 7 positions match TRBD1. Germline V gene sequence: CDR1 MNHNS, CDR2 SASEGT. V was clipped by 3 bases and J by 2 bases; unmatched bases: 7. The CDR3 runs to 15 residues. CDR3 sequence: CASSDRTGSTYEQYF. For the CDR3, the DNA is TGTGCCAGCAGTGACCGGACAGGATCTACCTACGAGCAGTACTTC.

The J gene is TRBJ2-7, the V gene TRBV2; 7 bases are shared with TRBD2. This CDR3 comprises 16 residues. The ends lost 0 bases at V and 4 bases at J; junction bases unmatched: 9. Germline CDR1 reads SNHLY; CDR2 reads FYNNEI. CDR3 protein: CASSEARNQRGYEQYF. The CDR3 region has the DNA TGTGCCAGCAGTGAAGCTAGGAACCAGCGGGGTTACGAGCAGTACTTC.

This clonotype was found a few times. This chain joins TRBV12-3 or TRBV12-4 and TRBJ1-6; D is unclear. The CDR3 is 14 residues long. V was cut by 3 bases and J by 6 bases, with 9 bases left in between. This CDR3 reads CASSLMAVNSPLHF. CDR3 in DNA: TGTGCCAGCAGTTTGATGGCAGTTAATTCACCCCTCCACTTT.

On this clonotype itself: A much larger clone differs from this one at a single base, so this may be a read error. V is TRBV20-1 and J is TRBJ2-1, with TRBD2 identical over 16 bases. The junction had 9 bases not matched to a gene; V was cut back by 6 bases and J by 4 bases. This CDR3 spans 17 amino acids. Looked up from germline, CDR1 is DFQATT and CDR2 is SNEGSKA (reference sequence). CDR3 DNA: TGCAGTGCCCCCGGGGGACTAGCGGGGGGGAAGTACAATGAGCAGTTCTTC. As protein: CSAPGGLAGGKYNEQFF.

This chain joins TRBV6-1 and TRBJ1-2, with a weak D call TRBD1 (5 bases). The length of the CDR3 is 14 residues. Germline assignment: CDR1 MNHNS and CDR2 SASEGT. V was cut by 7 bases and J by 3 bases, with 15 bases left in between. The CDR3 DNA is TGTGCCAGCAACTTGATCCGGGGGTACTATGGCTACACCTTC. Translated: CASNLIRGYYGYTF.

The V and J genes are TRBV4-1 and TRBJ2-5, with D possibly being TRBD2 (5 bases). Trimming left V 11 bases short and J 5 bases short, with 24 bases between. Per germline, CDR1 MGHRA and CDR2 YSYEKL. This CDR3 comprises 15 residues. The CDR3 DNA is TGCGCCTCTGCCCGCGAGGAGGCGGTTGGGGAGACCCAGTACTTC. Amino acid sequence: CASAREEAVGETQYF.

The chain uses TRBV7-2 and TRBJ1-6; weak D call: TRBD1 (5 bases). CDR1 and CDR2 (germline): SGHTA, FQGNSA. V lost 0 bases, J lost 8 bases, and 11 bases lay in between. CDR3 size: 15 residues. This chain's CDR3 is CASSLALTEDSPLHF. The CDR3 region has the DNA TGTGCCAGCAGCTTAGCTTTGACAGAGGATTCACCCCTCCACTTT.

This chain links TRBV7-9 with TRBJ1-1; possibly TRBD1 for D (6 bases). CDR1 and CDR2 (germline): SEHNR, FQNEAQ (reference sequence). V was trimmed by 4 bases and J by 4 bases, leaving 16 bases between them. This CDR3 spans 15 amino acids. This chain's CDR3 is CASSYAGHKVTEAFF. Here the CDR3 DNA reads TGTGCCAGCAGCTACGCGGGACATAAGGTCACTGAAGCTTTCTTT.

V usage is TRBV11-2 and J usage is TRBJ2-3, with TRBD2 as a possible D gene (5 bases). CDR1 and CDR2 (germline): SGHAT, FQNNGV. This CDR3 has 15 residues. Trimming cost V 5 bases and J 6 bases, with 18 bases left between them. The CDR3 nucleotides are TGTGCCAGCAGCCCCCTGGGCCTAGCACCTGATACGCAGTATTTT. This sequence encodes CASSPLGLAPDTQYF.

J is TRBJ2-7 and V is TRBV11-2; D may be TRBD1 (6 bases). Germline V gene lookup returns CDR1 SGHAT and CDR2 FQNNGV. V shed 5 bases and J shed 0 bases, with 14 bases lying between them. The CDR3 runs to 15 residues. Written as DNA, the CDR3 is TGTGCCAGCAGCCTTCAAGGGGGACACTCCTACGAGCAGTACTTC. Amino acid sequence: CASSLQGGHSYEQYF. Looking up the rest from reference TRBV11-2 and TRBJ2-7 gives the full variable domain: EAGVAQSPRYKIIEKRQSVAFWCNPISGHATLYWYQQILGQGPKLLIQFQNNGVVDDSQLPKDRFSAERLKGVDSTLKIQPAKLEDSAVYLCASSLQGGHSYEQYFGPGTRLTVT.

This chain joins TRBV2 and TRBJ1-2, with D possibly matching TRBD1 (5 bases). Between the trimmed V and J ends, which lost 7 bases and 7 bases, there was a span of 19 bases. The CDR3 extends over 14 amino acids. In germline, CDR1 is SNHLY, CDR2 FYNNEI. The CDR3 loop is CASIGGISLRGYTF. CDR3 nucleotide sequence: TGTGCCAGCATCGGGGGTATTAGTCTGCGTGGCTACACCTTC.